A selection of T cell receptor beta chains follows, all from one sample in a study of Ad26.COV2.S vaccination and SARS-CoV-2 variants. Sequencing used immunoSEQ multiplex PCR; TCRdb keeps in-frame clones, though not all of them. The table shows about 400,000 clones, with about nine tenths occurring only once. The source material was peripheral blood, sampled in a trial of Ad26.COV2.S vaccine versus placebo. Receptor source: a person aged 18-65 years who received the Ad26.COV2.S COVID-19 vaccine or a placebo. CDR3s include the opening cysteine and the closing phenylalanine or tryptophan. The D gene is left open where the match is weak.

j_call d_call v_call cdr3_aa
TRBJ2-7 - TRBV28 CASSFGPYEQYF
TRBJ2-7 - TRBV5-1 CASSMRESYEQYF
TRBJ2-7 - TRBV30 CAWSTSYEQYF
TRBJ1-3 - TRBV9 CASSVDRYSGNTIYF
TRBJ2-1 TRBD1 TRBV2 CASHTDRAYNEQFF
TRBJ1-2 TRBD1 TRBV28 CASSPGTGSNGYTF
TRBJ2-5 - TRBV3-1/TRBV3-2 CASSHPGRGQTQYF
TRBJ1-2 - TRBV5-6 CASSLQEANTF
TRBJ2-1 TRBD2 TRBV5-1 CASSDWTSGRGNEQFF
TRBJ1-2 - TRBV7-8 CASSFGTSDYGYTF
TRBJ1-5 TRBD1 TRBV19 CASSPQTGGNQPQHF
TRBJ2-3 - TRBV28 CASSSPSGTVTQYF
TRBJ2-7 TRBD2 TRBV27 CASSIAGGGYEQYF
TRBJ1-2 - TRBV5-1 CASSLIGYEGYTF
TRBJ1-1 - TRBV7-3 CASSLIREHRLTNTEAFF
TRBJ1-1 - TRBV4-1 CASSQDSRGGSEAFF